The 13 T cell receptor beta chains in this list originate from one sample, sequenced in a study of T cells in Graves' hyperthyroidism and ophthalmopathy. The source material, RNA transcripts, was used to amplify TCR beta CDR3 regions. First-round RT-PCR of the TCR CDR3 relied on the HTBI primer set. Each CDR3 protein is one row after TCRdb ran MiXCR on the multiplex PCR reads. The sample holds around 600,000 distinct CDR3 sequences; about 45% are singletons and the top ten take less than 8.5%. The sample consisted of peripheral blood or thyroid tissue (not recorded which). These receptors were collected from an adult man with Graves' disease, either hyperthyroidism or ophthalmopathy (not recorded which).

A remark on this clonotype: One end of the junction is discordant with germline, which a read error may explain. The chain combines TRBV6-5 with TRBJ2-3; D gene unclear. Germline-derived CDR1 and CDR2 are MNHEY and SVGAGI. This CDR3 comprises 11 residues. The CDR3 DNA reads as TGTGCCATCAGTTACTCGACATTCGAGTATTTT. Protein product: CAISYSTFEYF.

V gene TRBV10-3 combines with J gene TRBJ2-1; perhaps D is TRBD1 or TRBD2 (5 bases each). The V end was cut by 3 bases, the J end by 6 bases, with 12 bases between. The CDR3 consists of 14 residues. Germline V gene data show CDR1 as ENHRY and CDR2 as SYGVKD. The CDR3 coding sequence is TGTGCCATCAGTGATGGGGCTGGGGGCAATGAGCAGTTCTTC. As protein: CAISDGAGGNEQFF.

The J gene is TRBJ1-2, the V gene TRBV29-1, with D hard to call. The V gene lost 5 bases and the J gene lost 12 bases, with 16 bases spanning the gap. From germline, CDR1 is SQVTM and CDR2 ANQGSEA. This CDR3 comprises 11 residues. This CDR3 reads CSVLRETGNTF. CDR3 DNA sequence: TGCAGCGTTTTGAGGGAGACTGGAAACACCTTC.

This rearrangement joins TRBV7-9 to TRBJ1-1; 10 bases line up with TRBD1. V gave up 3 bases and J gave up 1 base; unmatched junction bases: 8. The CDR3 covers 17 residues. Germline lookup yields CDR1 SEHNR and CDR2 FQNEAQ (reference sequence). In DNA form, the CDR3 reads TGTGCCAGCAGCTTGTACCGACAGGGGGCCCCGAACACTGAAGCTTTCTTT. It is translated as CASSLYRQGAPNTEAFF. The complete variable domain, with remaining parts taken from reference TRBV7-9 and TRBJ1-1, reads DTGVSQNPRHKITKRGQNVTFRCDPISEHNRLYWYRQTLGQGPEFLTYFQNEAQLEKSRLLSDRFSAERPKGSFSTLEIQRTEQGDSAMYLCASSLYRQGAPNTEAFFGQGTRLTVV.

A note on this clonotype: The CDR3 ends on some other residue instead of the conserved phenylalanine or tryptophan, so this is likely a read error. In DNA form, the CDR3 reads TGCGCCAGCAGCCCGGGACAGGGGTATGGCTACACCTTA. Encoded protein: CASSPGQGYGYTL. The V and J genes are TRBV10-1 and TRBJ1-2; TRBD1 matches at 10 bases. The CDR3 is made up of 13 amino acids. Unmatched junction bases numbered 3, after V lost 6 bases and J lost 5 bases. CDR1 and CDR2 (germline): WNHNN, SYGVQD (reference sequence).

V usage is TRBV15 and J usage is TRBJ2-5; the D is unclear. Between the trimmed V and J ends, which lost 5 bases and 5 bases, there was a span of 9 bases. The CDR3 is made up of 12 amino acids. The germline gives CDR1 LNHNV, CDR2 YYDKDF (reference sequence). The CDR3 region has the DNA TGTGCCACCAGCGTTCTGGGGGAGACCCAGTACTTC. It is translated as CATSVLGETQYF.

The chain couples TRBV20-1 to TRBJ1-5, with D maybe TRBD1 (5 bases). The CDR3 covers 14 residues. Germline V gene sequence: CDR1 DFQATT, CDR2 SNEGSKA (reference sequence). V was trimmed by 3 bases and J by 2 bases, leaving 11 bases between them. CDR3 region: CSARLAGRNQPQHF. CDR3 nucleotide sequence: TGCAGTGCTAGGCTAGCGGGACGCAATCAGCCCCAGCATTTT.

The rearrangement links TRBV20-1 to TRBJ2-3; the D gene is possibly TRBD1 (5 bases). CDR3 length: 14 amino acids. Germline assignment: CDR1 DFQATT and CDR2 SNEGSKA (reference sequence). With 6 bases removed from V and 5 bases from J, the gap between germline ends came to 18 bases. CDR3 bases: TGCAGTGCGCAGGGTGGCTTCGAGGAAGATACGCAGTATTTT. As protein: CSAQGGFEEDTQYF.

This clonotype was detected ten times or more. At one end the junction does not follow the germline gene, possibly because of a read error. V gene TRBV7-7 combines with J gene TRBJ2-5; D perhaps matches TRBD1 (6 bases). Per germline, CDR1 SSHAT and CDR2 FNYEAQ (reference sequence). The CDR3 spans 15 residues. The CDR3 nucleotides are TGTGCTAGCAGCCCCAGGGGCAGGGTCGACGAGACCCAGTACTTC. It is translated as CASSPRGRVDETQYF.

On this clonotype: One end of the junction varies from germline; a read error may be responsible. The chain links TRBV5-1 to TRBJ1-6; TRBD1 is a possible D gene (5 bases). Germline CDR1 SGHRS, CDR2 YFSETQ. CDR3 length equals 9 residues. CDR3 in DNA: TGCGCCAGCAGCATTACGACAGTCTTT. It translates to CASSITTVF.

This clonotype was seen repeatedly, ten times or more. V is TRBV7-9 and J is TRBJ1-6, with 11 bases aligning to TRBD1. Germline V CDR1 and CDR2: SEHNR, FQNEAQ (reference sequence). The CDR3 has 16 amino acids. The V segment lost 1 base and the J segment 8 bases; nucleotides outside the gene matches: 4. For the CDR3, the DNA is TGTGCCAGCAGCTTAGGAGGGGGACAGGGGGATTCACCCCTCCACTTT. The encoded protein is CASSLGGGQGDSPLHF.

Worth noting for this clonotype: The germline gene is not matched at one end of the junction; a read error may be the cause. The DNA for the CDR3 is TGTGCCATCAGTGAAGCCGGACGGAGCTACGAGCAGTACTTC. Its protein is CAISEAGRSYEQYF. The J gene is TRBJ2-7, the V gene TRBV6-1; D call uncertain. Germline CDR1 and CDR2: MNHNS and SASEGT. The CDR3 loop spans 14 amino acids.

This clonotype was counted at least ten times. The chain couples TRBV7-9 to TRBJ1-4, with 7 bases aligning to TRBD1. The V gene's germline CDR1 is SEHNR and CDR2 FQNEAQ (reference sequence). CDR3 length: 16 residues. The J segment lost 8 bases and the V segment lost 7 bases, leaving 16 bases of the junction unmatched. The CDR3 region is CASTTTRQGLGEKLFF. The CDR3 region has the DNA TGTGCCAGCACCACTACGCGACAGGGATTAGGCGAAAAACTGTTTTTT.